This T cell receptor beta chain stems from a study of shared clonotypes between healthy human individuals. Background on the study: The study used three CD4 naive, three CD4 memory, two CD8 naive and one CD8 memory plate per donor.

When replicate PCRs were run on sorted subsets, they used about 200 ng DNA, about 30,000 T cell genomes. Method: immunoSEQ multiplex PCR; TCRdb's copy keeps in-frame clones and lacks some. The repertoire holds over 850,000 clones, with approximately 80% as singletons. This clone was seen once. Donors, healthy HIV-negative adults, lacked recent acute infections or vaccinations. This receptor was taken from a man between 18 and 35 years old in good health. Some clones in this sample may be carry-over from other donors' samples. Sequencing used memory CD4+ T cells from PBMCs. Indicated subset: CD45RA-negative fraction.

The CDR3 DNA follows: TGTGCCAGCAGTTACTCGACACCCTACTCTGGAAACACCATATATTTT. It is translated as CASSYSTPYSGNTIYF. The rearrangement uses TRBV6-5 and TRBJ1-3; D is ambiguous. Germline lookup yields CDR1 MNHEY and CDR2 SVGAGI. Trimming took 0 bases from V and 0 from J, leaving 9 bases between them. CDR3 length equals 16 residues.